This TCR beta chain is from a study of CD8 T cells in Susac syndrome. Patients with Susac syndrome showed fulfilment of recently defined diagnostic criteria for definite or probable disease. The TEMRA cells underwent FACS enrichment, while the CD8+ and CD4+ T cells underwent negative isolation. RNA amounts of roughly 0.5 to 1 ug underwent reverse transcription with random hexamers. Each CDR3 protein gets one entry after TCRdb re-called the immunoSEQ multiplex PCR reads with MiXCR. The sample has about 180,000 distinct CDR3 sequences, about 93% seen once; the top ten hold approximately 0.099%. V lost 1 base and J lost 3, with 16 bases in between. The CDR3 totals 16 residues. CDR1 is LGHDT, CDR2 YNNKEL, per germline (reference sequence).

The specimen was CD4+ T cells from PBMCs. This sequence was found in a human donor with Susac syndrome. The chain carries TRBV3-1 and TRBJ2-7, with D possibly TRBD1 on 6 matching bases. The chain's CDR3 is CASSQVLGTNNYEQYF. CDR3 coding DNA: TGTGCCAGCAGCCAAGTATTGGGGACAAACAACTACGAGCAGTACTTC.